This entry concerns a single T cell receptor beta chain. It lacks a known antigen. Mismatch with germline at one junction end may stem from a read error. The donors were melanoma patients. Preparation of the library involved the immunoSEQ multiplex PCR assay. Sourced from immuneACCESS, this table was stored by TCRdb with only in-frame sequences that have V and J called. A share of the clones is absent; for the studies checked, an unresolved V gene accounts for under half, and the remainder has no known explanation. This sample holds under 20,000 clones; around 82% were observed only once. Of the sample, roughly 5% falls within the top ten clones. These data belong to a study of CD4+ T cells in melanoma (dated by TCRdb to between 2021 and 2024). Looking at the study overall: Neoantigen-specific CD4+ T cells in human melanoma were investigated in the study.

Taken from cysteine to phenylalanine, the CDR3 has 15 residues. The sequence is cut down to CDR3 DNA, 45 bases in frame from base 1. CDR1 KGHSH and CDR2 LQKENI were looked up in the germline V gene. Broader findings and caveats from the paper: Neoantigen-specific CD4+ T cells in melanoma were reported to show diverse differentiation states. The report described a correlation between neoantigen-specific CD4+ T cells and the function of CD8+ T cells, macrophages and B cells.

The clonotype originates from a human donor with melanoma. Specimen: cells from a culture (not recorded whether cultured in vitro). The chain employs TRBV18 and TRBJ1-3; a tentative D call is TRBD1 (6 bases match). The nucleotide sequence reads as follows: TGTGGCAGCGGGACATCAGTTCTCTCGAGTAACACCATATATTTT. It encodes CGSGTSVLSSNTIYF.